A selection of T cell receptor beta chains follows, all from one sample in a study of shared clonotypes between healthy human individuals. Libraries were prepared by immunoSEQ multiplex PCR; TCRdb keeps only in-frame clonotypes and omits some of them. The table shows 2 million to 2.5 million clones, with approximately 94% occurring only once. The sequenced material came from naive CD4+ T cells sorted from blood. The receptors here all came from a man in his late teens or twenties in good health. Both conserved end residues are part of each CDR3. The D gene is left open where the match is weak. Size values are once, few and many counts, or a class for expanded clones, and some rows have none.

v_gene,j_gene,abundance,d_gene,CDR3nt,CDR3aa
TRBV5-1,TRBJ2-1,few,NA,TGCGCCAGCAGCTTGGACAGTTACAATGAGCAGTTCTTC,CASSLDSYNEQFF
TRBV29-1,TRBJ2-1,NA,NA,TGCAGCGCCGGCCGGGACATGGGGTACTATGAGCAGTTCTTC,CSAGRDMGYYEQFF
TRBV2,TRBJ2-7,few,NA,TGTGCCAGCACCTTAAACTACGAGCAGTACTTC,CASTLNYEQYF
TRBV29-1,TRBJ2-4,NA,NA,TGCAGCGTTGAAGAGGGGGGCAAAAACATTCAGTACTTC,CSVEEGGKNIQYF
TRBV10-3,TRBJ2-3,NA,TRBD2,TGTGCCATCAGTGAGGCGGGGGGAGGAGATACGCAGTATTTT,CAISEAGGGDTQYF
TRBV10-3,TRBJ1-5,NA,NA,TGTGCCATCAGGTCAGGGGTTAGCAATCAGCCCCAGCATTTT,CAIRSGVSNQPQHF
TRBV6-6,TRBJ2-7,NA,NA,TGTGCCAGCAGGGACCGGGACGGAAGCTCCTACGAGCAGTACTTC,CASRDRDGSSYEQYF
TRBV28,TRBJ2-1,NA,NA,TGTGCCATCTCTGGTAGGGGATACAATGAGCAGTTCTTC,CAISGRGYNEQFF
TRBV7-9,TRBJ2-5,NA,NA,TGTGCCAGCAGCTTATCCGTGGAGACCCAGTACTTC,CASSLSVETQYF
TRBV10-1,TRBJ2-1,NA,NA,TGCGCCAGCAGCGTCGGGTCCACCGACAATGAGCAGTTCTTC,CASSVGSTDNEQFF
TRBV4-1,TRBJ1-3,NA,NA,TGCGCCAGCAGACCTGATGGGAGTGGGGAACCTGGAAACACCATATATTTT,CASRPDGSGEPGNTIYF
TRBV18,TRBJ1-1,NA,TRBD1,TGTGCCAGCTCACCCCTACAGGGGGGGGAAAGCACTGAAGCTTTCTTT,CASSPLQGGESTEAFF
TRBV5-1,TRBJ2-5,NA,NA,TGCGCCAGCAGCTTCGGCGGGGGCGGAGAGACCCAGTACTTC,CASSFGGGGETQYF
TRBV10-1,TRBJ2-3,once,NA,TGCGCCAGCAGTGAGGGCAGGGCCCCAGATACGCAGTATTTT,CASSEGRAPDTQYF
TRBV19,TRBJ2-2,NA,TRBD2,TGTGCCACCTCTAGGGAGGGAAGGGACACCGGGGAGCTGTTTTTT,CATSREGRDTGELFF
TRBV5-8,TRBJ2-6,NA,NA,TGTGCCAGCAGCCCCAAAAAGCCTGGGGCCAACGTCCTGACTTTC,CASSPKKPGANVLTF